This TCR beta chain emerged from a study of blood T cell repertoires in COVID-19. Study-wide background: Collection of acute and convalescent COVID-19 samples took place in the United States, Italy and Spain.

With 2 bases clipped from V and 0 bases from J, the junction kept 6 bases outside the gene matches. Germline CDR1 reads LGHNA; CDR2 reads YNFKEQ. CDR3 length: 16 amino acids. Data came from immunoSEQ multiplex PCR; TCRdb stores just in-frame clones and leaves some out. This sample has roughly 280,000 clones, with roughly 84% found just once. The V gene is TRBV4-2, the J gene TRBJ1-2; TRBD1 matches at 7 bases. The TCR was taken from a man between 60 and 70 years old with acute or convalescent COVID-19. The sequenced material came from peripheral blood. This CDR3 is CASSQTTQGANYGYTF. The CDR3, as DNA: TGTGCCAGCAGCCAAACTACCCAGGGGGCTAACTATGGCTACACCTTC.